Here is one T cell receptor beta chain with its context. This entry belongs to a study of blood T cell repertoires in COVID-19. Study-level information: Some COVID-19 samples were acute and others convalescent; all came from the United States, Italy and Spain.

In the original processing: The authors estimated nucleated cell counts from reference gene primer amplification. Clones were read by immunoSEQ multiplex PCR, and TCRdb kept only the in-frame ones, dropping some. That table supplies the V and J calls and clone size; D and trimming were determined from the DNA. The table lists about 360,000 clones, around 88% of them singletons. Seattle patient enrollment occurred during active infection, with longitudinal follow-up thereafter. V lost 3 bases, J lost 2 bases, and 14 bases lay in between. Germline V gives CDR1 SGDLS, CDR2 YYNGEE. The CDR3 has 15 amino acids.

The sample consisted of peripheral blood. This chain connects TRBV9 to TRBJ1-1; TRBD1 is a possible D gene (6 bases). The sequence was obtained from an older woman with COVID-19, enrolled during active disease. CDR3 amino acids: CASSARGQLNTEAFF. The CDR3 bases are TGTGCCAGCAGCGCGCGAGGACAGCTAAACACTGAAGCTTTCTTT. The full variable domain, completed using reference TRBV9 and TRBJ1-1, is DSGVTQTPKHLITATGQRVTLRCSPRSGDLSVYWYQQSLDQGLQFLIQYYNGEERAKGNILERFSAQQFPDLHSELNLSSLELGDSALYFCASSARGQLNTEAFFGQGTRLTVV.